This T cell receptor beta chain is from a study of shared clonotypes between healthy human individuals (TCRdb year 2020). Concerning the study at large: The cohort comprised a couple of women and three men aged 18 to 49 years. For each donor, CD4 naive and CD4 memory were each given three plates, CD8 naive was given two plates, and CD8 memory was given one plate. Blood TCR repertoires of several healthy adults were deeply sequenced to estimate repertoire size and the extent of clonotype sharing between individuals. To increase sequencing depth and limit assay-specific biases, TCR repertoire library preparation and sequencing were carried out by different laboratories using diverse techniques. Between about 0.85 and 10 billion PBMCs per donor were obtained by leukapheresis. Study-wide findings and limitations: Only blood was sampled, and tissue TCR repertoires likely differ from those in blood. The genetic and exposure-history diversity represented was limited by the small number of donors. Based on pairwise subsampling, the degree of clonotype sharing among donors was expected to be affected by sequencing depth. Sharing across several donors was observed for approximately 5% of naive CD4, under 4% of naive CD8, over 2% of memory CD4, and roughly 0.43% of memory CD8 clonotypes. Compared with non-shared clonotypes, clonotypes shared by all four sorted-subset donors had higher generation probabilities. Naive subsets generally had larger estimated clonotype richness than memory subsets. Even with the large sequencing depth, rarefaction of the sorted-subset datasets indicated that sequencing was incomplete.

The donors were healthy, HIV-negative adults who had no recently reported acute infections or vaccinations. Every donor was a Caucasian adult living in Nashville, Tennessee, USA. CD4+ T cells were enriched by magnetic negative selection, after which naive cells were positively selected on CD45RA and the negative fraction was taken as the memory subset. Blood was obtained by leukapheresis, after which PBMCs were separated by Ficoll-Histopaque density gradient centrifugation and cryopreserved in liquid nitrogen vapor phase. Analytical flow cytometry was used to check the purity and quantity of every magnetically sorted T cell population. Genomic DNA was isolated from every sorted fraction and measured by UV absorbance on a Nanodrop 2000c. As for this clone: Its antigen remains undetermined. No base-level quality is on record; no much larger clone is a single base apart.

Spanning cysteine to phenylalanine, the CDR3 consists of 14 amino acids. Just CDR3 DNA is preserved here, 42 bases in frame from base 1. Sequences SGHRS (CDR1) and YFSETQ (CDR2) are obtained from the germline V gene. V is pared back by 5 bases and J by 6 bases, with 16 bases lying between the germline termini. Using the deep immunoSEQ assay, multiplex PCR amplified TCR CDR3 regions from genomic DNA. Extracted genomic DNA from each cell subset was spread evenly across all wells of several immunoSEQ 96-well plates, with each plate serving as a replicate. For sorted subsets, each replicate PCR was loaded with approximately 0.2 ug genomic DNA, equivalent to 30,000 or so T cell genomes. Purified libraries were quantified with a Qubit 3.0 fluorometer, sized on a Bioanalyzer 2100, and re-quantified with the KAPA Library Quantification kit. Each immunoSEQ 96-well plate was sequenced on its own single-read 150-cycle Illumina NextSeq 550 flow cell. The authors processed their data as follows. The immunoSEQ output contained only junctional sequences without quality scores, so filtering could not match that applied to full-length reads. To assign V/J genes and CDR3, sequences were annotated using PyIR, a Python wrapper for IgBLAST v1.9, with IMGT germline references. Reads were removed for weak V/J assignments (E-value above 1e-6), missing CDR3, stop codons, out-of-frame junctions, or ambiguous translated residues. V3J clonotypes were defined by identical inferred V gene, J gene, and CDR3 amino acid sequence. Percentage overlap between repertoires was computed as shared unique clonotypes divided by the size of the smaller repertoire. Repertoire richness was assessed with RTK rarefaction, the Chao1 estimator, and Recon v2.1 estimates of unobserved clonotypes. For all TCRbeta clonotypes obtained by the gDNA method from a handful of donors, generation probabilities were computed with OLGA. What TCRdb holds here is the immuneACCESS table cut down to in-frame rearrangements. Part of the clones is not present; checked against another copy, under half of the missing clones reflect an unresolved V gene, and the others are unexplained. D and trimming come from the DNA, and the V and J calls and clone size come from that table. The sample table contains 650,000 to 800,000 clones; only one count was recorded for roughly 72% of them. Together, the top ten hold less than 2% of the sample.

The receptor comes from a woman aged 25 to 45 in good health. The chain uses TRBV5-1 and TRBJ2-3; 7 matching bases give a weak D call of TRBD2. Specimen: memory CD4+ T cells sorted from blood. The meaning of the sample's cell subset or site label: CD45RA-negative fraction. The nucleotide sequence is TGCGCCAGCAGTGAGGGGGAGGGGTTGGATACGCAGTATTTT. This codes for CASSEGEGLDTQYF.